This TCR beta chain is drawn from a study of response to subunit inactivated influenza vaccine. Study results and limitations: Researchers suggested that each seasonal influenza vaccination recruits few new T cells.

TCRdb analysed the RT-PCR reads with MiXCR anew, one entry per CDR3 protein. The table records hundreds of thousands of distinct CDR3 sequences, 21% of them present only once. CDR3 length: 14 residues. Germline assignment: CDR1 DFQATT and CDR2 SNEGSKA (reference sequence). Deletions cut 5 bases from V and 1 base from J, with 13 bases between. Concerning this clonotype itself: Its antigen is still unknown.

This receptor was identified in a man between 50 and 69 years old who received an inactivated influenza vaccine. The sample was PBMCs from blood, taken approximately 20 months after vaccination. This chain uses TRBV20-1 with TRBJ2-3; no clear D. The CDR3 nucleotides are TGCAGTGCTGTCCCAGGAGCAGGCACAGATACGCAGTATTTT. Translation gives CSAVPGAGTDTQYF.